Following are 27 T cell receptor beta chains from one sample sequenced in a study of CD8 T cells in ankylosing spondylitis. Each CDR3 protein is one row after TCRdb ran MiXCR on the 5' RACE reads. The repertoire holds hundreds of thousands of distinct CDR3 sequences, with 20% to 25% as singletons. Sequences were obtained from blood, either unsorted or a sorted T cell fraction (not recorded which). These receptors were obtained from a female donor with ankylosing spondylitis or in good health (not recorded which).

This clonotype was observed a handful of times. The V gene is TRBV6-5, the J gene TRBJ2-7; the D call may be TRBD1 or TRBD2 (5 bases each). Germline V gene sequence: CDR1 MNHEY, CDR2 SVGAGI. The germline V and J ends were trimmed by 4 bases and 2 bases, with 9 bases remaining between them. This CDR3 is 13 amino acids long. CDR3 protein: CASSSRGPYEQYF. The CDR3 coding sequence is TGTGCCAGCAGTTCCCGGGGCCCCTACGAGCAGTACTTC.

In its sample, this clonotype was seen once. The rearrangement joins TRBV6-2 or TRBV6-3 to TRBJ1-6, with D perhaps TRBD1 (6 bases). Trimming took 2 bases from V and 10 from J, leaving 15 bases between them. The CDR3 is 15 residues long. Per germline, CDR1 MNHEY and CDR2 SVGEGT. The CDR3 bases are TGTGCCAGCAGTTACGGATCAGGGGTAGGATCACCCCTCCACTTT. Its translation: CASSYGSGVGSPLHF.

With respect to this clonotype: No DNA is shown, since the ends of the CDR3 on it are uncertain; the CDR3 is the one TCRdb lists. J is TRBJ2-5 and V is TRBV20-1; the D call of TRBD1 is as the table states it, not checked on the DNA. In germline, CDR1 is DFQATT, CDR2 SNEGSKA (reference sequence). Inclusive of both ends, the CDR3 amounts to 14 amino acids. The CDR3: CSASGQGPEETQYF.

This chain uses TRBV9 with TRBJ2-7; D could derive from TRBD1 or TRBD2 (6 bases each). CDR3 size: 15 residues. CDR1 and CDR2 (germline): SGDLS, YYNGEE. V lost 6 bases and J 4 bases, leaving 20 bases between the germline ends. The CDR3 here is CASTPGRGRGYEQYF. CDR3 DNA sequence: TGTGCCAGCACGCCAGGGCGGGGCAGGGGATACGAGCAGTACTTC.

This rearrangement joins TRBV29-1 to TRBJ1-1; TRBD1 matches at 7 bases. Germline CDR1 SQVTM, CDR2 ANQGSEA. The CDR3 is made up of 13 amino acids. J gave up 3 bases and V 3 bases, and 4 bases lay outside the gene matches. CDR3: CSVDDRADTEAFF. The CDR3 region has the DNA TGCAGCGTTGACGACAGGGCGGACACTGAAGCTTTCTTT.

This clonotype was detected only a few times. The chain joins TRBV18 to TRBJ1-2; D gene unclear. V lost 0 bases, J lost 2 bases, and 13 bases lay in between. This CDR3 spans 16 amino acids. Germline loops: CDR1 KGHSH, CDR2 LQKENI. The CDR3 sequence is CASSPPGVVGNYGYTF. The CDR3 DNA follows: TGTGCCAGCTCACCACCCGGGGTTGTTGGCAACTATGGCTACACCTTC.

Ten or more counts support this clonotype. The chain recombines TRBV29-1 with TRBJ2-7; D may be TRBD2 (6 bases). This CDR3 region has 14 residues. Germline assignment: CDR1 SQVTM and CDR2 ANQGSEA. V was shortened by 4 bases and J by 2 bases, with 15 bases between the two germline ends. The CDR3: CSVGTGGFTYEQYF. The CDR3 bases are TGCAGCGTTGGCACTGGAGGGTTCACCTACGAGCAGTACTTC.

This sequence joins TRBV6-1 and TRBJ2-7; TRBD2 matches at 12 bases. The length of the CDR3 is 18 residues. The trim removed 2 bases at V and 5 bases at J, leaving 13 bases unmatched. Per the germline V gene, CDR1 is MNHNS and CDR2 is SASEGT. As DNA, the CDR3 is TGTGCCAGCAGTGAATTAAGGGGGAGACTAGCGGGAGTGGACGAGCAGTACTTC. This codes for CASSELRGRLAGVDEQYF.

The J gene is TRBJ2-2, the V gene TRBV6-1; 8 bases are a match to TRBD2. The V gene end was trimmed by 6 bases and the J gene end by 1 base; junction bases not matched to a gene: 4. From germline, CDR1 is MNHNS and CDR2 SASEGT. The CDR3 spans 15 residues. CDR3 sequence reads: CASSRGGLNTGELFF. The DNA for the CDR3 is TGTGCCAGCAGCCGCGGGGGGTTGAACACCGGGGAGCTGTTTTTT.

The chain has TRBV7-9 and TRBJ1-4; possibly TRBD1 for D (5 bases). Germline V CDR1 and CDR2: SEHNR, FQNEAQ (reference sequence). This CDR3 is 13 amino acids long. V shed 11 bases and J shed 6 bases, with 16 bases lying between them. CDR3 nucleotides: TGTGCCTCGAAGGGGAGCTTTGATGAAAAACTGTTTTTT. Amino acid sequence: CASKGSFDEKLFF.

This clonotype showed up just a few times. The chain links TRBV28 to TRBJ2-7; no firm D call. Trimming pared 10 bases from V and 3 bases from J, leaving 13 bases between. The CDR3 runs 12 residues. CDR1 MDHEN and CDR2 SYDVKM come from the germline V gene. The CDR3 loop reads CATKGFNYEQYF. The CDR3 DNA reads TGTGCCACCAAGGGATTCAACTACGAGCAGTACTTC.

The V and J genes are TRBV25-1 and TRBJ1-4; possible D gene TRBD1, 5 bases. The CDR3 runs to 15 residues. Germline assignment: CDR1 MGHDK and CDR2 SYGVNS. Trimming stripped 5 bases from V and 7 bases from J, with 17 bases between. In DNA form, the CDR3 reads TGTGCCAGCAGTACGGAGGGGTGGCGGGGTGAAAAACTGTTTTTT. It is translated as CASSTEGWRGEKLFF.

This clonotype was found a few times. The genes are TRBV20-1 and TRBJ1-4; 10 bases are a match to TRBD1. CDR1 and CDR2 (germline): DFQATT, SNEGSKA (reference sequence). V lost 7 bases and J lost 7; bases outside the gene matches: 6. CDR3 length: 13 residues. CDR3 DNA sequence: TGCAGTGGCACGACAGGGGGCGGTGAAAAACTGTTTTTT. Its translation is CSGTTGGGEKLFF.

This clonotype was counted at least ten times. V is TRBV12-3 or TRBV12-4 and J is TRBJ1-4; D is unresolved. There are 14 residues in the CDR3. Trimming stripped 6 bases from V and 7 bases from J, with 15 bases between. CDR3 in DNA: TGTGCCAGCAGCCCAAGGGATGTAGGTGAAAAACTGTTTTTT. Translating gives CASSPRDVGEKLFF.

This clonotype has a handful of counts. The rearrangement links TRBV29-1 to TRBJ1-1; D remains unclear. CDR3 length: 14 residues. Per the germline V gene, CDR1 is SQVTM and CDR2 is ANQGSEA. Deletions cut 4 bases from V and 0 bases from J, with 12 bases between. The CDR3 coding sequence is TGCAGCGTTGCAACAGCTACCATGAACACTGAAGCTTTCTTT. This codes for CSVATATMNTEAFF.

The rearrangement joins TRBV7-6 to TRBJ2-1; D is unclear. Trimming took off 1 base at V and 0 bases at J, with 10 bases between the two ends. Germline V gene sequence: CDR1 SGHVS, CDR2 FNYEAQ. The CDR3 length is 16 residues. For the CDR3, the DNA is TGTGCCAGCAGCTTAGTTGGAACGGCCTCCTACAATGAGCAGTTCTTC. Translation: CASSLVGTASYNEQFF.

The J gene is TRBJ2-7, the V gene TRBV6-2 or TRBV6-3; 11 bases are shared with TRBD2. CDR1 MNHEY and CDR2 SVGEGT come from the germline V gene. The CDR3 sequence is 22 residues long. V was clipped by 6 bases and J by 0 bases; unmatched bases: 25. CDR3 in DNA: TGTGCCAGCAGCCCCGGGACAGGTCACCCGACGACTAGCGGGATAAGCTCCTACGAGCAGTACTTC. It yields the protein CASSPGTGHPTTSGISSYEQYF.

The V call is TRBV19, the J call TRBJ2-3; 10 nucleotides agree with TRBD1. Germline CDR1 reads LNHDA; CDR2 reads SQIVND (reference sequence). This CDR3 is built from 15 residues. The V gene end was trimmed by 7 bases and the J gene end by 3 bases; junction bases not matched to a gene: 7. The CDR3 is CASTPRDRGTDTQYF. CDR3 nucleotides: TGTGCCAGTACCCCCCGGGACAGGGGTACAGATACGCAGTATTTT.

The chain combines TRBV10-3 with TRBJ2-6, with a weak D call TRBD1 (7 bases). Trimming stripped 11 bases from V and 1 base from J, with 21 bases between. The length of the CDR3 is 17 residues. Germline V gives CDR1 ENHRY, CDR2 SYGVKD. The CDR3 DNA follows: TGTGCCTCCCTGGGCAGGGGGGAATGGTCTGGGGCCAACGTCCTGACTTTC. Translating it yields CASLGRGEWSGANVLTF.

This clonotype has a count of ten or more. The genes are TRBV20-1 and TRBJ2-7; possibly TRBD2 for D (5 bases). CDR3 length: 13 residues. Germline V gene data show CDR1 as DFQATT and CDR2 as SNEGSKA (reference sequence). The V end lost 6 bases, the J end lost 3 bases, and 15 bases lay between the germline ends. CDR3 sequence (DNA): TGCAGTGCCTCCCGCGGGCCAATCTACGAGCAGTACTTC. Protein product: CSASRGPIYEQYF.

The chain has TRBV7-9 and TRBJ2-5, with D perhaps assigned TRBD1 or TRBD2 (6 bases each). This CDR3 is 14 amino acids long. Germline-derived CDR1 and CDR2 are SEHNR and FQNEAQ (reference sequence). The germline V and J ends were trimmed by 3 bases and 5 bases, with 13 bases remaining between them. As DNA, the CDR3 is TGTGCCAGCAGCTTCTTACAGGGAGGTGAGACCCAGTACTTC. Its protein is CASSFLQGGETQYF.

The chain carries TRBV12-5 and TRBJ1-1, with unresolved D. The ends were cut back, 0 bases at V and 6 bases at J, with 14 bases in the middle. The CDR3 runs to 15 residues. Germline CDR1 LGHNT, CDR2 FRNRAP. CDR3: CASGLVLRKHAEAFF. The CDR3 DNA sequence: TGTGCTAGTGGTTTGGTACTGCGAAAGCATGCTGAAGCTTTCTTT.

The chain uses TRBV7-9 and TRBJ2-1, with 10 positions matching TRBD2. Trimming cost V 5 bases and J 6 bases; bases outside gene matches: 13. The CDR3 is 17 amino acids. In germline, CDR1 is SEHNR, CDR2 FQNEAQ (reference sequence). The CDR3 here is CASSPRPGLAELNEQFF. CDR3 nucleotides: TGTGCCAGCAGCCCTCGACCCGGACTAGCGGAACTCAATGAGCAGTTCTTC.

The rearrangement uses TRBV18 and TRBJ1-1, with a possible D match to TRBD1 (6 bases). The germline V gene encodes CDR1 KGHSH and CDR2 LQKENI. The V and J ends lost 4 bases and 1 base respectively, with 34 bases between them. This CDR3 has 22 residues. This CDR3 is CASSRRRVPFDGTKDPNTEAFF. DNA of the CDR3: TGTGCCAGCTCACGACGCCGGGTTCCCTTCGACGGGACAAAGGACCCGAACACTGAAGCTTTCTTT. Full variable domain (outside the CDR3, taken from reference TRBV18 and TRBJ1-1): NAGVMQNPRHLVRRRGQEARLRCSPMKGHSHVYWYRQLPEEGLKFMVYLQKENIIDESGMPKERFSAEFPKEGPSILRIQQVVRGDSAAYFCASSRRRVPFDGTKDPNTEAFFGQGTRLTVV.

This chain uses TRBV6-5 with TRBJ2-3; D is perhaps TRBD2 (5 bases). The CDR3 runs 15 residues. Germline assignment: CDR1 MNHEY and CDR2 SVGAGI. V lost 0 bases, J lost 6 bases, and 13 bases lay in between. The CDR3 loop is CASSYSRAASDTQYF. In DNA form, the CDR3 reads TGTGCCAGCAGTTACTCGAGGGCCGCAAGCGATACGCAGTATTTT.

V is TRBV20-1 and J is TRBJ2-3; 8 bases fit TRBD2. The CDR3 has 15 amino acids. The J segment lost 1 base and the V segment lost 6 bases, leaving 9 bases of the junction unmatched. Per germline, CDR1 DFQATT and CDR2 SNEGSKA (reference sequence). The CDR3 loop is CSAISGSMGTDTQYF. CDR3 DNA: TGCAGTGCCATAAGCGGGAGTATGGGCACAGATACGCAGTATTTT.

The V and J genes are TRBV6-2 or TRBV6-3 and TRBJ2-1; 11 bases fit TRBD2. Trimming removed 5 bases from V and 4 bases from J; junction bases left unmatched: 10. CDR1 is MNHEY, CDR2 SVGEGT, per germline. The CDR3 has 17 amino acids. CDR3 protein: CASSLPPGLAAYNEQFF. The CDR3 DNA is TGTGCCAGCAGTCTGCCGCCGGGACTAGCGGCATACAATGAGCAGTTCTTC.